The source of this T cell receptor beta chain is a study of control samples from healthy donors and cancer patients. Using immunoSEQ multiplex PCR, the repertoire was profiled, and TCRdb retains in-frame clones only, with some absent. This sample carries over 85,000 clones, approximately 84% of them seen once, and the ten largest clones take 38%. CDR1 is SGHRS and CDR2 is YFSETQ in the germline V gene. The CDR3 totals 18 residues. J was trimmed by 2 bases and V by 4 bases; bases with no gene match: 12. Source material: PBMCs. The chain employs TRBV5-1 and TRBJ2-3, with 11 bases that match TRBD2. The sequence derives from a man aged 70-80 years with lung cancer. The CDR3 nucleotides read TGCGCCAGCAGCCAAGGTCTAGCGGGGGGTAGGTACACAGATACGCAGTATTTT. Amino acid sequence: CASSQGLAGGRYTDTQYF.